This T cell receptor (beta chain) emerged from a study of long-term antiretroviral therapy in people with HIV. Germline V lookup: CDR1 MNHNS, CDR2 SASEGT. V was shortened by 5 bases and J by 2 bases, with 13 bases between the two germline ends. The length of the CDR3 is 14 residues. Survey level was the resolution at which the v3.0 immunoSEQ assay ran. The protocol was immunoSEQ multiplex PCR, while the TCRdb copy is restricted to in-frame clones and leaves out a portion. The profile covers 20,000 or so clones, with about nine tenths appearing a single time and about 9% taken by the ten largest. This clonotype originated in a man younger than 30 with HIV. This rearrangement joins TRBV6-1 to TRBJ2-7; D is possibly TRBD1 or TRBD2 (6 bases each). The sample here was unsorted PBMCs, taken 0.2 years before starting antiretroviral therapy. This CDR3 reads CASSNFRGPYEQYF. The DNA for the CDR3 is TGTGCCAGCAGTAATTTCCGGGGGCCCTACGAGCAGTACTTC.